A single sample gave rise to the 2 T cell receptor beta chains below, sequenced in a study of T cells in narcolepsy. Repertoires were generated with immunoSEQ multiplex PCR, while TCRdb's copy carries only in-frame clones and drops some. The sample carries about 24,000 clones, 75% to 90% recorded once. The sequencing input was CD45RA- memory CD4+ T cells from PBMCs. These TCRs come from a human donor with narcolepsy.

This clone was observed a few times. The chain couples TRBV5-8 to TRBJ1-1, with no clear D. The CDR3 has 13 residues. V gave up 0 bases and J gave up 11 bases, with 14 bases separating them. Germline assignment: CDR1 SGHTS and CDR2 YDEGEE. This CDR3 is CASSLDSLLWAFF. The DNA of the CDR3 is TGTGCCAGCAGCTTGGACAGCCTGCTGTGGGCTTTCTTT.

The chain links TRBV19 to TRBJ1-1; 9 bases map to TRBD1. CDR3 size: 16 residues. Trimming at V came to 5 bases and at J to 7 bases, leaving 14 bases not matched to a gene. Germline-derived CDR1 and CDR2 are LNHDA and SQIVND (reference sequence). The CDR3 loop is CASSSGQGSGLDEAFF. CDR3 DNA: TGTGCCAGTAGTTCGGGACAGGGCTCCGGCCTCGATGAAGCTTTCTTT.